Included here is one T cell receptor (beta chain) sequence, with context. TCRdb keeps only in-frame clones here, not all; method: immunoSEQ multiplex PCR. The table has about 30,000 clones, roughly 90% seen once. Germline values: CDR1 MNHEY, CDR2 SMNVEV (reference sequence). The CDR3 consists of 12 residues. The entry originates in a study of T cell changes during pregnancy in multiple sclerosis. V usage is TRBV27 and J usage is TRBJ2-5; D is unclear. The J call may be mistaken, given a closer DNA end match to TRBJ2-7. The source material was CD4+ T cells from peripheral blood mononuclear cells, sampled in the second trimester of pregnancy. The sequence came from a female donor in good health, enrolled as a control in a pregnancy study. CDR3 sequence: CASRRSSYEQYF. CDR3 in DNA: TGTGCCAGCAGGCGGAGCTCCTACGAGCAGTACTTC.